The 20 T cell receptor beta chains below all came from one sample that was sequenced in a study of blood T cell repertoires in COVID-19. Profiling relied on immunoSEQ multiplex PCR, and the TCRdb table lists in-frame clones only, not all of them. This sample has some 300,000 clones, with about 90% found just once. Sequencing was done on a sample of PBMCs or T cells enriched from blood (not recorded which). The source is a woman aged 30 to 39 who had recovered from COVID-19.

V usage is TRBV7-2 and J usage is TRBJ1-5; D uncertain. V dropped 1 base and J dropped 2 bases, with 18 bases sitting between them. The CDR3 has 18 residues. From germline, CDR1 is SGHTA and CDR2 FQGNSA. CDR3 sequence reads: CASSLVPVLGGGNQPQHF. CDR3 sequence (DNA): TGTGCCAGCAGCTTAGTTCCGGTGCTAGGTGGAGGCAATCAGCCCCAGCATTTT.

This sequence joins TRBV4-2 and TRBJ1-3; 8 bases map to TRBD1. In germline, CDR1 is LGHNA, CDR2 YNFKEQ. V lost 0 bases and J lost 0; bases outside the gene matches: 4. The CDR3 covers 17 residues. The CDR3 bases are TGTGCCAGCAGCCAAGATACAGGGGGGAACTCTGGAAACACCATATATTTT. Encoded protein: CASSQDTGGNSGNTIYF.

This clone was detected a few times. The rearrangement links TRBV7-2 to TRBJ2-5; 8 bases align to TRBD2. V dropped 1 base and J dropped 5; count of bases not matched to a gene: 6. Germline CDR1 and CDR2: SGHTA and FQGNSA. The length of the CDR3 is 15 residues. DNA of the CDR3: TGTGCCAGCAGCTTAGTCTCCCGGGGGGGGGAGACCCAGTACTTC. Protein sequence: CASSLVSRGGETQYF.

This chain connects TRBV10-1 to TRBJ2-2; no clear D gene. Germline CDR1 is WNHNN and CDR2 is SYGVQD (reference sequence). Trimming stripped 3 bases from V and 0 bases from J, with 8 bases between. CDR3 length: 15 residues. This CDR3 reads CASSDRLPNTGELFF. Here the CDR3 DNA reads TGCGCCAGCAGTGATAGACTCCCGAACACCGGGGAGCTGTTTTTT.

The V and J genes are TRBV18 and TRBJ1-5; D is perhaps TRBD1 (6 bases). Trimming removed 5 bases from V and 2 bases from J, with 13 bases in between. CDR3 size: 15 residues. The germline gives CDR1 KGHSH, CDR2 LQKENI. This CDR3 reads CASSTSGDGNQPQHF. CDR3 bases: TGTGCCAGCTCAACGTCAGGGGACGGCAATCAGCCCCAGCATTTT.

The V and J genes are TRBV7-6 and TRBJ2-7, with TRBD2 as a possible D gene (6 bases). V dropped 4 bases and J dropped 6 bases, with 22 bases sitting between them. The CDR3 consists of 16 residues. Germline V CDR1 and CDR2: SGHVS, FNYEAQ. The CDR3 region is CASSSTPGLGRGEQYF. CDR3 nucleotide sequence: TGTGCCAGCAGCTCGACACCGGGACTCGGGCGGGGCGAGCAGTACTTC.

The chain's CDR3 is CASSQEDRGLGTQYF. CDR3 DNA sequence: TGCGCCAGCAGCCAAGAAGACAGGGGGTTGGGGACCCAGTACTTC. The chain has TRBV4-3 and TRBJ2-5; 9 bases match TRBD1. The germline gives CDR1 LGHNA, CDR2 YSLEER. Unmatched junction bases numbered 6, after V lost 0 bases and J lost 7 bases. The CDR3 spans 15 residues.

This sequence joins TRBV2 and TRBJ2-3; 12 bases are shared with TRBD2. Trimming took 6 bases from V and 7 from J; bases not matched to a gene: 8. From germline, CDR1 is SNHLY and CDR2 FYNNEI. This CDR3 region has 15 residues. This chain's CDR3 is CASRLLAGGDNTQYF. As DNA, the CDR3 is TGTGCCAGCAGGTTACTAGCGGGGGGTGATAATACGCAGTATTTT.

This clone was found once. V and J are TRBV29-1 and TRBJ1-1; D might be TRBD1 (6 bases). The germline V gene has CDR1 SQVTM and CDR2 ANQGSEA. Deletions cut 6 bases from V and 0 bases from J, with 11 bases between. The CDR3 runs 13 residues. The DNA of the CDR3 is TGCAGCGTAGGACAGTTAATGAACACTGAAGCTTTCTTT. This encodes CSVGQLMNTEAFF.

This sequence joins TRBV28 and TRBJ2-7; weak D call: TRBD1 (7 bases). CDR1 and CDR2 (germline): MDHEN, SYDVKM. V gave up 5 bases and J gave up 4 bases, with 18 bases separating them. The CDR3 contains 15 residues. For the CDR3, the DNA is TGTGCCAGCAGTGTGGGACTGACAGGGTTTTACGAGCAGTACTTC. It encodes CASSVGLTGFYEQYF.

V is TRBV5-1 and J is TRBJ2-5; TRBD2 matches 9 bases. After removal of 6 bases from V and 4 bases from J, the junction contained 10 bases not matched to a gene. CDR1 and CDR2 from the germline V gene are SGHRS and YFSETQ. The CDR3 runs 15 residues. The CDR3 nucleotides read TGCGCCAGCATGCGGCGGGGGGGCGCCGGAGAGACCCAGTACTTC. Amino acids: CASMRRGGAGETQYF.

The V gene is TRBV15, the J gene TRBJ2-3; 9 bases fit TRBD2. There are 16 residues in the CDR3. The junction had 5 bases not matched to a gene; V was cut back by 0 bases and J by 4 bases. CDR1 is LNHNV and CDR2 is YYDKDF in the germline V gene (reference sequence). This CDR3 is CATSRESGGGADTQYF. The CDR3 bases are TGTGCCACCAGCAGAGAGTCCGGCGGGGGGGCAGATACGCAGTATTTT.

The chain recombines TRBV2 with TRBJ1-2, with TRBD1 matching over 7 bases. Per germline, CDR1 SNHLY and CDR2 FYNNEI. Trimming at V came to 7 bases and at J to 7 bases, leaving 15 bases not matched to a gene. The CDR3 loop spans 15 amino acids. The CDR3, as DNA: TGTGCCAGCATGAGGTCCGCAGGGGGAAGAAGTGGCTACACCTTC. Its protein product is CASMRSAGGRSGYTF.

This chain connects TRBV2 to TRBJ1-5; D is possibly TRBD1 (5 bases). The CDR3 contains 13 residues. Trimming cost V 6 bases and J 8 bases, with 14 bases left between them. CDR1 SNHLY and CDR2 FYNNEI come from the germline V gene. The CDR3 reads CASRSPREEPQHF. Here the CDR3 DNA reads TGTGCCAGCAGGAGTCCCAGGGAGGAGCCCCAGCATTTT.

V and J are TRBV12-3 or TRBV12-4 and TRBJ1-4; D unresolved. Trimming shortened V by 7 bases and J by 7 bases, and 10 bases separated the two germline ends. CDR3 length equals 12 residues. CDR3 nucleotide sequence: TGTGCCAGCACCGGGGTTAGTGAAAAACTGTTTTTT. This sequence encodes CASTGVSEKLFF.

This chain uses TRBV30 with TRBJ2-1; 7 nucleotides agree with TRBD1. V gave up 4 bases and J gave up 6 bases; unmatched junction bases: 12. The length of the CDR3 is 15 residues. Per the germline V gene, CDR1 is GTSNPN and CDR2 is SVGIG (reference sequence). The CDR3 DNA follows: TGTGCCTGGAATCCTTTCGGGGCAGGGGGCAATGAGCAGTTCTTC. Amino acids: CAWNPFGAGGNEQFF. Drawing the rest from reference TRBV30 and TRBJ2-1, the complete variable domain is SQTIHQWPATLVQPVGSPLSLECTVEGTSNPNLYWYRQAAGRGLQLLFYSVGIGQISSEVPQNLSASRPQDRQFILSSKKLLLSDSGFYLCAWNPFGAGGNEQFFGPGTRLTVL.

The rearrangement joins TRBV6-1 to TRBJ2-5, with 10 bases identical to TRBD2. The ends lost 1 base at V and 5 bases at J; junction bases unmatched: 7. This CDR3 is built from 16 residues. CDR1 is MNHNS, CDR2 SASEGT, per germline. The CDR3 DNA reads TGTGCCAGCAGTGAAGTAAAAGCGGGGGGGCGGGAGACCCAGTACTTC. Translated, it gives CASSEVKAGGRETQYF.

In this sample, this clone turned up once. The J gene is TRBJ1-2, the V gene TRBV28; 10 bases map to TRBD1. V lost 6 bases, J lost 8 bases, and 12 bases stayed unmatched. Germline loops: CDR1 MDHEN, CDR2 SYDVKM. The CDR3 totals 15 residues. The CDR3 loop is CASRNPGQGFKGYTF. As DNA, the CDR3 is TGTGCCAGCAGAAATCCGGGACAGGGGTTTAAGGGCTACACCTTC.

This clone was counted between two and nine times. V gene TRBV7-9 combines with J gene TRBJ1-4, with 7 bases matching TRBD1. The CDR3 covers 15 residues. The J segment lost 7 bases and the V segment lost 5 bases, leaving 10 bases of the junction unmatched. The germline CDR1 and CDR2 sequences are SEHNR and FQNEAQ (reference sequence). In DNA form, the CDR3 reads TGTGCCAGCAGCCATCGACAGGGAGGTGGTGAAAAACTGTTTTTT. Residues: CASSHRQGGGEKLFF.

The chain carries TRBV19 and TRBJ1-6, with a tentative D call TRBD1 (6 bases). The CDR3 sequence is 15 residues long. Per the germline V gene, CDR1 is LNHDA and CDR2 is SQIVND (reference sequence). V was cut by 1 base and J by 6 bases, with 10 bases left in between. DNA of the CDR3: TGTGCCAGTAGTATAGGGCCCAGGGGTAATTCACCCCTCCACTTT. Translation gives CASSIGPRGNSPLHF.